One and the same sample provided the 5 T cell receptor beta chains below, sequenced in a study of blood T cell repertoires in COVID-19. Here immunoSEQ multiplex PCR was the method, and the copy in TCRdb shows in-frame clones only, minus some. The sample has roughly 150,000 clones; roughly 89% are singletons. The sample taken for sequencing was peripheral blood. The receptors were gathered from a human donor in a cohort sampled during active COVID-19.

This clone was counted once. V is TRBV30 and J is TRBJ2-7, with TRBD2 matching over 7 bases. J gave up 3 bases and V 4 bases, and 9 bases lay outside the gene matches. This CDR3 has 14 amino acids. From germline, CDR1 is GTSNPN and CDR2 SVGIG (reference sequence). The CDR3 bases are TGTGCCTGGACGTTGGCGGGAGAGTTCTACGAGCAGTACTTC. It translates to CAWTLAGEFYEQYF.

The chain couples TRBV7-3 to TRBJ2-7; TRBD1 aligns across 7 bases. Germline CDR1 is SGHTA and CDR2 is FQGTGA. The ends lost 9 bases at V and 7 bases at J; junction bases unmatched: 0. This CDR3 spans 9 amino acids. In DNA, the CDR3 is TGTGCCAGGGGACAGGAGCAGTACTTC. Translating gives CARGQEQYF.

The V and J genes are TRBV2 and TRBJ1-5; D is possibly TRBD1 (5 bases). CDR1 is SNHLY and CDR2 is FYNNEI in the germline V gene. CDR3 length: 14 residues. V gave up 3 bases and J gave up 6 bases, with 12 bases separating them. Here the CDR3 reads CASSEGGFGQPQHF. In DNA, the CDR3 is TGTGCCAGCAGTGAGGGGGGTTTTGGTCAGCCCCAGCATTTT.

This rearrangement joins TRBV5-4 to TRBJ2-2; D is undetermined. The germline V gene has CDR1 SGHNT and CDR2 YYREEE (reference sequence). There are 14 residues in the CDR3. Trimming pared 1 base from V and 3 bases from J, leaving 7 bases between. The CDR3 spells CASSLFLDTGELFF. As DNA, the CDR3 is TGTGCCAGCAGCTTGTTTCTCGACACCGGGGAGCTGTTTTTT.

The CDR3 reads CASSLGEVQETQYF. In nucleotides, the CDR3 is TGTGCCAGCAGCCTCGGGGAGGTCCAAGAGACCCAGTACTTC. V usage is TRBV6-5 and J usage is TRBJ2-5; a possible D gene is TRBD2 (6 bases). Trimming shortened V by 6 bases and J by 1 base, and 12 bases separated the two germline ends. The CDR3 covers 14 residues. CDR1 and CDR2 from the germline V gene are MNHEY and SVGAGI.